The present TCR beta chain was sequenced within a study of blood T cell repertoires in COVID-19. Sequenced by immunoSEQ multiplex PCR; TCRdb stores in-frame clones only, minus some. The sample has roughly 420,000 clones; 88% are singletons. Material: PBMCs or T cells enriched from blood (not recorded which). The receptor's source is a woman younger than 45 with acute COVID-19.

In DNA form, the CDR3 reads TGTGCCAGCAGCTTCGACAGGGCCACAGATACGCAGTATTTT. This codes for CASSFDRATDTQYF. V and J are TRBV5-6 and TRBJ2-3; TRBD1 matches 7 bases. Germline CDR1 reads SGHDT; CDR2 reads YYEEEE. J was trimmed by 2 bases and V by 2 bases; bases with no gene match: 2. The CDR3 loop spans 14 amino acids.